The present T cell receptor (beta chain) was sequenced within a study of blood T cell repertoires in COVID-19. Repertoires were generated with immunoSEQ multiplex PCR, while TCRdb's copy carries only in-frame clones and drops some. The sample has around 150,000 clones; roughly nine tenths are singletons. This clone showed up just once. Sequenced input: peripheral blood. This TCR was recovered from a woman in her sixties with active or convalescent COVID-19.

The CDR3 region is CASSLSSGAEAFF. CDR3 coding DNA: TGTGCCAGCAGCTTAAGTTCAGGGGCTGAAGCTTTCTTT. The V call is TRBV11-1, the J call TRBJ1-1, with D perhaps matching TRBD1 (6 bases). V lost 2 bases and J lost 6, with 10 bases in between. In germline, CDR1 is SGHAT, CDR2 FQDESV (reference sequence). This CDR3 contains 13 residues.